Listed below are T cell receptor beta chains from one sample, sequenced in a study of control samples from healthy donors and cancer patients. Sequenced by immunoSEQ multiplex PCR; TCRdb stores in-frame clones only, minus some. Seen here are under 200,000 clones, approximately 90% observed once, and the top ten hold 0.55% to 0.7%. The sample taken for sequencing was blood. These receptors all come from a woman aged 25 to 45 in good health. Each CDR3 is given without its conserved first and last residue. Each record gives: V gene, CDR3 length, clone size, CDR3 protein. Clone size, where shown, is once, few, many, or a class for clones that have expanded.

V: TRBV6-6
length: 12
size: NA
CDR3: ASSYHMGEDTQY

V: TRBV10-3
length: 11
size: NA
CDR3: AMAGGGNQPQH

V: TRBV6-5
length: 9
size: NA
CDR3: ASTRGGEQY

V: TRBV15
length: 12
size: NA
CDR3: ATSNGRDGREQY

V: TRBV23-1
length: 15
size: NA
CDR3: ASSRVAGQSSYNEQF

V: TRBV28
length: 14
size: NA
CDR3: ASSSVDMISNQPQH

V: TRBV5-1
length: 11
size: NA
CDR3: ASSPGREETQY

V: TRBV19
length: 15
size: NA
CDR3: ASSIRATSGSTDTQY

V: TRBV7-3
length: 15
size: NA
CDR3: ASSLRGRFTSGNTIY

V: TRBV7-2
length: 13
size: NA
CDR3: ASSTRTGAGYEQY

V: TRBV29-1
length: 10
size: NA
CDR3: SVWDRNTEAF

V: TRBV5-4
length: 13
size: NA
CDR3: ASSAQGARGYGYT

V: TRBV28
length: 12
size: NA
CDR3: ASSFMGGVGTQY

V: TRBV6-1
length: 12
size: NA
CDR3: ASSEDREAKPQH

V: TRBV30
length: 13
size: NA
CDR3: AWSTSSYTGYEQY

V: TRBV19
length: 11
size: NA
CDR3: ASSMGRLYGYT

V: TRBV18
length: 10
size: NA
CDR3: ASSPALREQY

V: TRBV6-2/TRBV6-3
length: 14
size: NA
CDR3: ASSYSARSSYNEQF

V: TRBV4-1
length: 13
size: NA
CDR3: ASSQDVRGGNTIY

V: TRBV6-1
length: 13
size: NA
CDR3: ASSELVQAKQPQH

V: TRBV28
length: 9
size: once
CDR3: ASSPRDTQH

V: TRBV28
length: 14
size: NA
CDR3: ASRTRANARTDTQY

V: TRBV11-2
length: 11
size: NA
CDR3: ASKLGGWREQY

V: TRBV5-1
length: 11
size: NA
CDR3: ASSFSSNQPQH

V: TRBV7-9
length: 16
size: NA
CDR3: ASSLGRLQGSGANVLT

V: TRBV25-1
length: 13
size: NA
CDR3: ASSGFLAAQETQY

V: TRBV6-5
length: 11
size: NA
CDR3: ANDRGSTDTQY

V: TRBV7-9
length: 11
size: NA
CDR3: ASSFPGVSEAF

V: TRBV28
length: 11
size: NA
CDR3: ASTGGTNEKLF

V: TRBV7-8
length: 16
size: NA
CDR3: ASSLSRQAAGGNTEAF

V: TRBV11-2
length: 11
size: NA
CDR3: ASSLGSTGEQY

V: TRBV27
length: 17
size: once
CDR3: ASSLYTFEQGKAKNIQY

V: TRBV4-2
length: 13
size: few
CDR3: ASSQDPREGSPLH

V: TRBV15
length: 15
size: NA
CDR3: ATSRDFAGANKNIQY

V: TRBV28
length: 11
size: NA
CDR3: ASSTGLGTEAF

V: TRBV6-5
length: 12
size: NA
CDR3: ASSYSGAAYEQY

V: TRBV4-1
length: 12
size: NA
CDR3: ASSQDGQGGEQF

V: TRBV30
length: 14
size: NA
CDR3: AWSVLLGGLGEKLF

V: TRBV28
length: 13
size: NA
CDR3: ASSSGGQGGETQY

V: TRBV2
length: 15
size: NA
CDR3: ASSAQAGGISNQPQH

V: TRBV5-5
length: 12
size: NA
CDR3: ASSLGGTGTEAF

V: TRBV18
length: 11
size: NA
CDR3: ASSPPSGDIQY

V: TRBV7-9
length: 13
size: NA
CDR3: ASSSRTSGGETQY

V: TRBV3-1/TRBV3-2
length: 14
size: NA
CDR3: ASSQAEAGGRGEQY

V: TRBV7-8
length: 14
size: NA
CDR3: ASSPFRFSSYNEQF

V: TRBV29-1
length: 9
size: NA
CDR3: SVGRVDGYT

V: TRBV18
length: 13
size: NA
CDR3: ASSPVWGATGELF

V: TRBV28
length: 12
size: once
CDR3: ASSLTGAATEAF

V: TRBV7-3
length: 15
size: NA
CDR3: PRGLERFMADYYEQY

V: TRBV6-5
length: 11
size: few
CDR3: ASRYSENQPQH

V: TRBV3-1/TRBV3-2
length: 15
size: NA
CDR3: ASSQDRWGVASYEQY

V: TRBV3-1/TRBV3-2
length: 15
size: many
CDR3: ASSHRRWGAQVYEQY

V: TRBV12-3/TRBV12-4
length: 10
size: NA
CDR3: ASRRGPTPLH

V: TRBV4-2
length: 12
size: NA
CDR3: ASSQDPGTYGYT

V: TRBV11-2
length: 14
size: once
CDR3: ASSPDWAASTDTQY

V: TRBV21-1
length: 16
size: NA
CDR3: ASSKMGTRILLTYEQY

V: TRBV5-1
length: 12
size: NA
CDR3: ASSLGLADNEQF

V: TRBV6-2/TRBV6-3
length: 13
size: NA
CDR3: ASSYGVPLSYEQY

V: TRBV18
length: 14
size: NA
CDR3: ASSRGTGGTNTEAF

V: TRBV3-1/TRBV3-2
length: 12
size: NA
CDR3: ASSRGEGKNEQF